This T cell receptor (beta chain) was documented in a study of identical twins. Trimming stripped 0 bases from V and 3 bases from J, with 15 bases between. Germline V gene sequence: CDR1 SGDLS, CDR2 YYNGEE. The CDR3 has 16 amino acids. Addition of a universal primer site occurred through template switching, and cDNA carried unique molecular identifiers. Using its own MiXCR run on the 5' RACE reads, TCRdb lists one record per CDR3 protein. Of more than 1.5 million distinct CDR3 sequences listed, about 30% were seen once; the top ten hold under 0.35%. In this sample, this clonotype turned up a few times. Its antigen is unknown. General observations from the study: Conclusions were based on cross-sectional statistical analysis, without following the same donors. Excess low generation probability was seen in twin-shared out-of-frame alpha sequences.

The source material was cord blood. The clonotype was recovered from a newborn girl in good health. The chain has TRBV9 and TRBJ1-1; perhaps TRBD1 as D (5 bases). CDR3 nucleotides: TGTGCCAGCAGCGTAGAAGGGTCACGGGGCTACACTGAAGCTTTCTTT. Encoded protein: CASSVEGSRGYTEAFF.